The 21 T cell receptor beta chains below come from one sample, sequenced in a study of CD8+ T cells in alopecia areata. Specified treatment: oral pan-JAK inhibitor, 5-10 mg twice daily. cDNA serving as the sequencing template came from extracted, reverse transcribed RNA. Data came from immunoSEQ multiplex PCR; TCRdb stores just in-frame clones and leaves some out. The data hold some 150,000 clones, with 58% observed a single time. The material was CD4+ T cells sorted from blood, obtained around week 55, from a patient treated with tofacitinib. These receptors all stem from a human donor with alopecia areata.

The V call is TRBV6-7, the J call TRBJ2-1, with D unresolved. TRBV6-7 is marked as an open reading frame, function uncertain. The V end lost 3 bases, the J end lost 0 bases, and 12 bases lay between the germline ends. The CDR3 has 16 residues. CDR3 sequence reads: CASSYGVPFSYNEQFF. CDR3 in DNA: TGTGCCAGCAGTTATGGGGTTCCCTTCTCCTACAATGAGCAGTTCTTC.

In this sample, this clone turned up a few times. The chain uses TRBV29-1 and TRBJ1-1; no clear D. The CDR3 runs to 12 residues. The ends were cut back, 1 base at V and 5 bases at J, with 8 bases in the middle. Germline V gene lookup returns CDR1 SQVTM and CDR2 ANQGSEA. The CDR3 loop is CSVEAPGTEAFF. CDR3 in DNA: TGCAGCGTTGAAGCGCCAGGAACTGAAGCTTTCTTT.

The chain carries TRBV30 and TRBJ2-1; 13 nucleotides agree with TRBD2. This CDR3 has 15 amino acids. The V and J ends lost 3 bases and 7 bases, in that order; junction bases with no gene match: 6. Germline CDR1 GTSNPN, CDR2 SVGIG (reference sequence). The CDR3 loop is CAWRAGLAGNNEQFF. CDR3 nucleotide sequence: TGTGCCTGGAGGGCGGGACTAGCGGGGAATAATGAGCAGTTCTTC.

The V gene is TRBV6-5, the J gene TRBJ2-1; D is perhaps TRBD2 (5 bases). Germline CDR1 is MNHEY and CDR2 is SVGAGI. Trimming left V 6 bases short and J 10 bases short, with 19 bases between. The CDR3 is made up of 14 amino acids. CDR3 region: CASRELGKPREQFF. For the CDR3, the DNA is TGTGCCAGCAGAGAACTCGGGAAGCCAAGGGAGCAGTTCTTC.

The chain combines TRBV30 with TRBJ1-1; a weak D match, TRBD1 (5 bases). CDR3 length: 15 amino acids. In germline, CDR1 is GTSNPN, CDR2 SVGIG (reference sequence). The V end was cut by 3 bases, the J end by 0 bases, with 14 bases between. The CDR3 DNA is TGTGCCTGGAGGAGGGGCCCGGGGATGAACACTGAAGCTTTCTTT. Protein sequence: CAWRRGPGMNTEAFF.

On this clone: In the same sample, other DNA sequences code for this CDR3. The chain uses TRBV29-1 and TRBJ1-5; possibly TRBD1 for D (5 bases). V was shortened by 4 bases and J by 4 bases, with 11 bases between the two germline ends. Germline CDR1 is SQVTM and CDR2 is ANQGSEA. This CDR3 region has 13 residues. CDR3 nucleotides: TGCAGCGTTGCTGGGACGGATAATCAGCCCCAGCATTTT. Its translation: CSVAGTDNQPQHF.

This chain uses TRBV4-2 with TRBJ2-3, with 7 bases lining up with TRBD2. The V and J ends lost 0 bases and 5 bases, in that order; junction bases with no gene match: 8. The CDR3 runs 16 residues. From germline, CDR1 is LGHNA and CDR2 YNFKEQ. CDR3 amino acids: CASSQEGGQGVDTQYF. DNA for the CDR3: TGTGCCAGCAGCCAAGAGGGAGGGCAGGGCGTAGATACGCAGTATTTT.

J is TRBJ1-1 and V is TRBV27; D might be TRBD1 (6 bases). CDR1 is MNHEY, CDR2 SMNVEV, per germline (reference sequence). The length of the CDR3 is 16 residues. The V and J ends lost 4 bases and 1 base respectively, with 16 bases between them. The CDR3 sequence is CASSYRATYPNTEAFF. DNA for the CDR3: TGTGCCAGCAGTTACAGGGCCACCTACCCGAACACTGAAGCTTTCTTT.

The CDR3 DNA sequence: TGTGCCAGCAGTTTAAGGTCGACAGGGACTTATGGCTACACCTTC. Its translation: CASSLRSTGTYGYTF. This chain joins TRBV27 and TRBJ1-2; 7 bases map to TRBD1. V lost 2 bases to trimming and J lost 5 bases; unmatched junction nucleotides: 8. Looked up from germline, CDR1 is MNHEY and CDR2 is SMNVEV (reference sequence). This CDR3 spans 15 amino acids.

V usage is TRBV27 and J usage is TRBJ2-3; D remains ambiguous. The length of the CDR3 is 14 residues. The germline gives CDR1 MNHEY, CDR2 SMNVEV (reference sequence). The V and J ends lost 3 bases and 1 base respectively, with 8 bases between them. The chain's CDR3 is CASSFRSGTDTQYF. The CDR3 region has the DNA TGTGCCAGCAGTTTCCGTTCAGGCACAGATACGCAGTATTTT.

This clone occurred a few times. This chain joins TRBV5-1 and TRBJ2-7, with a possible D match to TRBD2 (6 bases). The CDR3 is 16 residues long. CDR1 SGHRS and CDR2 YFSETQ come from the germline V gene. The V end lost 0 bases, the J end lost 4 bases, and 17 bases lay between the germline ends. The CDR3 loop is CASSLGSRDGAYEQYF. The DNA of the CDR3 is TGCGCCAGCAGCTTGGGTTCGCGGGACGGAGCTTACGAGCAGTACTTC. Together with reference TRBV5-1 and TRBJ2-7, the CDR3 gives the full variable domain: KAGVTQTPRYLIKTRGQQVTLSCSPISGHRSVSWYQQTPGQGLQFLFEYFSETQRNKGNFPGRFSGRQFSNSRSEMNVSTLELGDSALYLCASSLGSRDGAYEQYFGPGTRLTVT.

V and J are TRBV2 and TRBJ1-3; D not certain. The germline gives CDR1 SNHLY, CDR2 FYNNEI. This CDR3 region has 16 residues. Trimming took off 8 bases at V and 4 bases at J, with 21 bases between the two ends. The CDR3 nucleotides are TGTGCCAGCGCATCCTCTTTTGCGGGCGGAGGAAACACCATATATTTT. Translation gives CASASSFAGGGNTIYF. Variable domain in full (rest from reference TRBV2 and TRBJ1-3): EPEVTQTPSHQVTQMGQEVILRCVPISNHLYFYWYRQILGQKVEFLVSFYNNEISEKSEIFDDQFSVERPDGSNFTLKIRSTKLEDSAMYFCASASSFAGGGNTIYFGEGSWLTVV.

The chain joins TRBV14 to TRBJ1-1; D is ambiguous. Germline CDR1 reads SGHDN; CDR2 reads FVKESK. V was pared by 0 bases and J by 1 base, with 3 bases between. The CDR3 runs to 13 residues. Here the CDR3 reads CASSQDWNTEAFF. In DNA form, the CDR3 reads TGTGCCAGCAGCCAAGACTGGAACACTGAAGCTTTCTTT.

The chain has TRBV11-2 and TRBJ2-3; 13 nucleotides align to TRBD2. CDR3 length: 17 amino acids. Germline V gives CDR1 SGHAT, CDR2 FQNNGV. V was clipped by 6 bases and J by 0 bases; unmatched bases: 6. CDR3 sequence (DNA): TGTGCCAGCAGAGGACTAGCGGGGGACCCTAGCACAGATACGCAGTATTTT. It encodes CASRGLAGDPSTDTQYF.

The genes are TRBV9 and TRBJ1-1; D possibly corresponds to TRBD1 (6 bases). There are 15 residues in the CDR3. Germline V gene data show CDR1 as SGDLS and CDR2 as YYNGEE. Deletions cut 0 bases from V and 4 bases from J, with 13 bases between. Written as DNA, the CDR3 is TGTGCCAGCAGCGTAGGCCGGGCCAGGGGCACTGAAGCTTTCTTT. It codes for CASSVGRARGTEAFF.

V usage is TRBV2 and J usage is TRBJ2-7; 10 nucleotides agree with TRBD1. CDR1 and CDR2 from the germline V gene are SNHLY and FYNNEI. CDR3 length equals 12 residues. The junction had 2 bases not matched to a gene; V was cut back by 5 bases and J by 7 bases. CDR3 nucleotides: TGTGCCAGCAGTCTGGGACAGGGGGAGCAGTACTTC. Its translation: CASSLGQGEQYF.

This clone turned up a few times. This rearrangement joins TRBV18 to TRBJ1-1; no definite D call. From germline, CDR1 is KGHSH and CDR2 LQKENI. CDR3 length: 15 residues. Trimming cost V 3 bases and J 1 base, with 12 bases left between them. CDR3: CASSPQVAPNTEAFF. The DNA of the CDR3 is TGTGCCAGCTCACCTCAGGTTGCGCCGAACACTGAAGCTTTCTTT.

This clone was counted a single time. This chain uses TRBV30 with TRBJ1-1, with unresolved D. The germline V and J ends were trimmed by 5 bases and 1 base, with 8 bases remaining between them. The CDR3 extends over 12 amino acids. Germline CDR1 GTSNPN, CDR2 SVGIG (reference sequence). The CDR3 here is CAWENRNTEAFF. For the CDR3, the DNA is TGTGCCTGGGAGAACAGGAACACTGAAGCTTTCTTT.

Ten or more counts support this clone. The gene calls are TRBV7-2 and TRBJ2-7; D is perhaps TRBD2 (6 bases). Germline V gives CDR1 SGHTA, CDR2 FQGNSA. Trimming stripped 1 base from V and 4 bases from J, with 11 bases between. CDR3 length: 14 residues. The CDR3 DNA reads as TGTGCCAGCAGCTTAGAATTCGGGGGTTACGAGCAGTACTTC. It codes for CASSLEFGGYEQYF.

The chain combines TRBV5-1 with TRBJ2-3; D is undetermined. The CDR3 has 16 amino acids. Germline loops: CDR1 SGHRS, CDR2 YFSETQ. Trimming pared 3 bases from V and 0 bases from J, leaving 14 bases between. The CDR3 sequence: CASSSDPTFSTDTQYF. CDR3 sequence (DNA): TGCGCCAGCAGCTCGGACCCGACCTTTAGCACAGATACGCAGTATTTT.

This clone was counted ten times or more. The chain links TRBV28 to TRBJ1-6; no definite D call. In germline, CDR1 is MDHEN, CDR2 SYDVKM. The germline V and J ends were trimmed by 5 bases and 10 bases, with 21 bases remaining between them. CDR3 length: 16 amino acids. The CDR3 coding sequence is TGTGCCAGCAGTCCCGCCTTGCGAGGGTCCTTCTCACCCCTCCACTTT. This sequence encodes CASSPALRGSFSPLHF.